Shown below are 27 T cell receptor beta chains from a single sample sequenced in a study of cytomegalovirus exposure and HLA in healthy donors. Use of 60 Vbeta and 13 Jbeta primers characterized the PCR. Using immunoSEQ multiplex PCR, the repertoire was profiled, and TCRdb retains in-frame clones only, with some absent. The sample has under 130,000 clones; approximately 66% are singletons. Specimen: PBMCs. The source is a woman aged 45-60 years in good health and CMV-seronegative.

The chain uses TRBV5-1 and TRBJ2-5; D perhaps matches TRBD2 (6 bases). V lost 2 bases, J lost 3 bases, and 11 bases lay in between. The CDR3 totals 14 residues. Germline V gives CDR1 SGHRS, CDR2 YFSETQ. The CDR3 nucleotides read TGCGCCAGCAGCTTCGAAGGAGGGAAAGAGACCCAGTACTTC. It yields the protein CASSFEGGKETQYF.

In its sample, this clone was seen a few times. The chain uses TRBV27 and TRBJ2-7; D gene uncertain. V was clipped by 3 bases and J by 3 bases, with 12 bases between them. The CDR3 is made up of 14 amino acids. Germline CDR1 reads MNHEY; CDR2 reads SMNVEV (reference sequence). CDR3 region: CASSFGGPNYEQYF. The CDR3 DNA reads TGTGCCAGCAGTTTTGGCGGCCCAAACTACGAGCAGTACTTC.

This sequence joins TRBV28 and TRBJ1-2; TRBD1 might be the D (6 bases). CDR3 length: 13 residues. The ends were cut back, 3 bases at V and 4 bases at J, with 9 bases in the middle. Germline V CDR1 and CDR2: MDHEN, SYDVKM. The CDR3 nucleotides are TGTGCCAGCAGTTTCGGACAGAGCTATGGCTACACCTTC. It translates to CASSFGQSYGYTF.

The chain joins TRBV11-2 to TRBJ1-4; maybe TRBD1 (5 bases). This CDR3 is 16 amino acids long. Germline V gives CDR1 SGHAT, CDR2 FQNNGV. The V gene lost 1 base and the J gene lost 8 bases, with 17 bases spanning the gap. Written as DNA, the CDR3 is TGTGCCAGCAGCTTAGTAGCGTTTGAGCGGGGGGAAAAACTGTTTTTT. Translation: CASSLVAFERGEKLFF.

CDR3 amino acids: CASSLAWQMSGNTIYF. The CDR3 DNA sequence: TGTGCCAGCAGCTTAGCTTGGCAAATGTCTGGAAACACCATATATTTT. V and J are TRBV11-2 and TRBJ1-3; the D is unclear. Germline CDR1 SGHAT, CDR2 FQNNGV. The CDR3 sequence is 16 residues long. V lost 1 base and J lost 1, with 11 bases in between.

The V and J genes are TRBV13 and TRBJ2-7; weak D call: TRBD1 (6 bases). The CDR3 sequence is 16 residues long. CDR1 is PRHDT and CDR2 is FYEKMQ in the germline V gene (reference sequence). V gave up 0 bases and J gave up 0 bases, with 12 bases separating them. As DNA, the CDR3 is TGTGCCAGCAGCTTAGGCGTGGGGGCTAGCTCCTACGAGCAGTACTTC. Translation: CASSLGVGASSYEQYF.

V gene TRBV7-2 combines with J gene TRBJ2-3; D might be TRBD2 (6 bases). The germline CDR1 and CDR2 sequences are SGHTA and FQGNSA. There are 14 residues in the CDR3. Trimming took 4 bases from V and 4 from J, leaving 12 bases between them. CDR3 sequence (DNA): TGTGCCAGCAGCTACGGACTAATCCCAGATACGCAGTATTTT. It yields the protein CASSYGLIPDTQYF.

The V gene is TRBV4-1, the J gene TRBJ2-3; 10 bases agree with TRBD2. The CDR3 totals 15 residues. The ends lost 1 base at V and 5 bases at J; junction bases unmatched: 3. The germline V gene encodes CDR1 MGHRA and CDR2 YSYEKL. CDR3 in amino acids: CASSQGSGGEDTQYF. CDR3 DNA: TGCGCCAGCAGCCAAGGAAGCGGGGGGGAAGATACGCAGTATTTT.

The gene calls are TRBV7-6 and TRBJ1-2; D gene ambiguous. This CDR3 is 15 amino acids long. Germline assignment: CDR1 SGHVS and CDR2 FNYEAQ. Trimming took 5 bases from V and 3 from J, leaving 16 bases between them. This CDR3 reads CASSLRSGIDYGYTF. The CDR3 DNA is TGTGCCAGCAGCCTAAGATCCGGGATAGACTATGGCTACACCTTC. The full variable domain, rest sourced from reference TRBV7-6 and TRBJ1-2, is GAGVSQSPRYKVTKRGQDVALRCDPISGHVSLYWYRQALGQGPEFLTYFNYEAQQDKSGLPNDRFSAERPEGSISTLTIQRTEQRDSAMYRCASSLRSGIDYGYTFGSGTRLTVV.

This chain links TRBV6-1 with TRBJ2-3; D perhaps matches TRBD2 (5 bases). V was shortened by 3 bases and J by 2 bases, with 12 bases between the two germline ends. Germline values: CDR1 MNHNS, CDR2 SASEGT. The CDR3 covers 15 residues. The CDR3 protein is CASSEAGAYTDTQYF. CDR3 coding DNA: TGTGCCAGCAGTGAGGCGGGCGCCTACACAGATACGCAGTATTTT.

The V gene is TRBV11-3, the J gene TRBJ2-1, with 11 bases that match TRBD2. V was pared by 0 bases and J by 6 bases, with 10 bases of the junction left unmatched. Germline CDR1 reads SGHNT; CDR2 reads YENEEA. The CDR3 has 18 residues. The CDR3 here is CASSLDGGTGLAGNEQFF. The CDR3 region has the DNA TGTGCCAGCAGCTTAGATGGAGGTACCGGACTAGCGGGCAATGAGCAGTTCTTC.

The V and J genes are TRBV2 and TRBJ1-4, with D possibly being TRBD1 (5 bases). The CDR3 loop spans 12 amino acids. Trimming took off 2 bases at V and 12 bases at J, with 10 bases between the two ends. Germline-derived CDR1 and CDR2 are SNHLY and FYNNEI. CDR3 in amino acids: CASSERGGELFF. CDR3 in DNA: TGTGCCAGCAGTGAACGGGGGGGAGAACTGTTTTTT.

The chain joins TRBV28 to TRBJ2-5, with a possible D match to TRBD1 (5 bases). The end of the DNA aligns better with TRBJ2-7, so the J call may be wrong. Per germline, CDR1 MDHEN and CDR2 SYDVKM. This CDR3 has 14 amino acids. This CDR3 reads CASSLIGVMNEQYF. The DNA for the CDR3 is TGTGCCAGCAGTTTGATAGGGGTCATGAACGAGCAGTACTTC.

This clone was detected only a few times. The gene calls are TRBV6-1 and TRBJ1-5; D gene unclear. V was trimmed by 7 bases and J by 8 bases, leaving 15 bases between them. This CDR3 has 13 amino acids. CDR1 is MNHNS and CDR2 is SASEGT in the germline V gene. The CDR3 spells CASKITQREPQHF. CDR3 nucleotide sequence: TGTGCCAGCAAAATTACCCAGAGGGAGCCCCAGCATTTT.

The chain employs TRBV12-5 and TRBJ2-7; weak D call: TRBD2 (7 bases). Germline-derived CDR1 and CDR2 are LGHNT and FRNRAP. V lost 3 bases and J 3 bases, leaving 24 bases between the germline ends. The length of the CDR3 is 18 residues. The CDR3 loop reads CASGFKRGNGQWDYEQYF. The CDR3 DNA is TGTGCTAGTGGTTTCAAGCGGGGAAATGGACAGTGGGACTACGAGCAGTACTTC.

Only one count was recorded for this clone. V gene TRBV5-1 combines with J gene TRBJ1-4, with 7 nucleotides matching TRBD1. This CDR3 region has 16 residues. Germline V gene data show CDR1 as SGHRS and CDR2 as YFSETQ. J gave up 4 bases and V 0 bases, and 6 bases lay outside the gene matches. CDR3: CASSLDPTGHNEKLFF. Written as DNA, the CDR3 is TGCGCCAGCAGCTTGGATCCGACAGGGCATAATGAAAAACTGTTTTTT.

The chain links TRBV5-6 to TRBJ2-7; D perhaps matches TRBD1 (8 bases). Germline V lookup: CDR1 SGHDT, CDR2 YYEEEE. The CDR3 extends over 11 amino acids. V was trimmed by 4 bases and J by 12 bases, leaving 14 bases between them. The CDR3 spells CASSRTGRAYF. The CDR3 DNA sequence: TGTGCCAGCAGCAGGACAGGGAGGGCGTACTTC.

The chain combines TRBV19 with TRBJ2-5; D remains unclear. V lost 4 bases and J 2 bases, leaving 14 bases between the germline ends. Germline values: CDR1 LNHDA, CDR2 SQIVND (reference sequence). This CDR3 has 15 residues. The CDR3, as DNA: TGTGCCAGTAGTACCCTATGGAGTCCTCAAGAGACCCAGTACTTC. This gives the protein CASSTLWSPQETQYF.

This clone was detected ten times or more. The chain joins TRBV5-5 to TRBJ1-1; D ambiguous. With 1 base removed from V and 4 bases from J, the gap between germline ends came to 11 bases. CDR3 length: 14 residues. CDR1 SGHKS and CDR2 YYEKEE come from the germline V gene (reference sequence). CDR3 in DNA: TGTGCCAGCAGCTTGAAGAGTGCGGGCACTGAAGCTTTCTTT. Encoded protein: CASSLKSAGTEAFF. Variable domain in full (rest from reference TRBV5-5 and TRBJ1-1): DAGVTQSPTHLIKTRGQQVTLRCSPISGHKSVSWYQQVLGQGPQFIFQYYEKEERGRGNFPDRFSARQFPNYSSELNVNALLLGDSALYLCASSLKSAGTEAFFGQGTRLTVV.

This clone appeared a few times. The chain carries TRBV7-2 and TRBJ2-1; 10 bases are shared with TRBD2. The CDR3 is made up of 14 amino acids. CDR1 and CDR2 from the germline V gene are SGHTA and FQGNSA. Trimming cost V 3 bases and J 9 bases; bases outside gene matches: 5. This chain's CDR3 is CASSFSSGRSEQFF. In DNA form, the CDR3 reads TGTGCCAGCAGCTTTTCTAGCGGGAGATCTGAGCAGTTCTTC.

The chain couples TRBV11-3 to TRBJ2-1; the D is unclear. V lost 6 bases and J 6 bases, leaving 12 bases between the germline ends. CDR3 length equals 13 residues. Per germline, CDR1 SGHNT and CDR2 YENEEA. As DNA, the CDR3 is TGTGCCAGCAGTTATACTTCCCTCAATGAGCAGTTCTTC. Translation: CASSYTSLNEQFF.

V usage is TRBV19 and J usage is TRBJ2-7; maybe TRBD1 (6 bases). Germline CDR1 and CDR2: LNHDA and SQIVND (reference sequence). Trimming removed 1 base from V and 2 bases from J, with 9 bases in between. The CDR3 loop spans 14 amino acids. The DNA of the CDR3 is TGTGCCAGTAGTATAGCACAGGGACCCTACGAGCAGTACTTC. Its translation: CASSIAQGPYEQYF.

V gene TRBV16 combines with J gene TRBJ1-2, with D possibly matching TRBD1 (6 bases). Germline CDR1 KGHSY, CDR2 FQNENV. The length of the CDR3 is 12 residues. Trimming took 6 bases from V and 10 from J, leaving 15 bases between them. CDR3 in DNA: TGTGCCAGCAGTCATCGACAGGCCCCCTACACCTTC. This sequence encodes CASSHRQAPYTF. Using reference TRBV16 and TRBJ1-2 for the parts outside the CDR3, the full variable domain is GEEVAQTPKHLVRGEGQKAKLYCAPIKGHSYVFWYQQVLKNEFKFLISFQNENVFDETGMPKERFSAKCLPNSPCSLEIQATKLEDSAVYFCASSHRQAPYTFGSGTRLTVV.

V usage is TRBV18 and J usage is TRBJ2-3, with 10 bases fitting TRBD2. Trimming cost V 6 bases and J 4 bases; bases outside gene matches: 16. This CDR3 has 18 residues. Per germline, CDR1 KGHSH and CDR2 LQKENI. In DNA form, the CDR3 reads TGTGCCAGCTCGTCGCTAGTGATAGCGGGAGGTAGAGCAGATACGCAGTATTTT. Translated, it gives CASSSLVIAGGRADTQYF. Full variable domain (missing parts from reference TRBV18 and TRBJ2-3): NAGVMQNPRHLVRRRGQEARLRCSPMKGHSHVYWYRQLPEEGLKFMVYLQKENIIDESGMPKERFSAEFPKEGPSILRIQQVVRGDSAAYFCASSSLVIAGGRADTQYFGPGTRLTVL.

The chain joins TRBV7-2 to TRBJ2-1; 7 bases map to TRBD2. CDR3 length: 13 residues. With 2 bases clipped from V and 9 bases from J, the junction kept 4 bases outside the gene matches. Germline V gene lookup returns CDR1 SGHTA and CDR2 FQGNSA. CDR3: CASSLSGGPEQFF. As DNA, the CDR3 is TGTGCCAGCAGCTTATCGGGGGGTCCTGAGCAGTTCTTC.

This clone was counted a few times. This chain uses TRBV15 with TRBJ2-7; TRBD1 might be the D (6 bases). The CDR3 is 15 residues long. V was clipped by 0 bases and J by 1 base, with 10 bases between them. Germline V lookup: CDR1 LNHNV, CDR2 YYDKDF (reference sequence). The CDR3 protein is CATSREGTRSYEQYF. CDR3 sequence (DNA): TGTGCCACCAGCAGAGAAGGGACACGGTCCTACGAGCAGTACTTC.

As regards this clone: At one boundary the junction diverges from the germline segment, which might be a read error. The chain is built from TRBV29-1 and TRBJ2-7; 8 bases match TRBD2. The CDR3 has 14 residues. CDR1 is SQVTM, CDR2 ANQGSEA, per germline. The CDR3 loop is CSVEDSGIPYEQYF. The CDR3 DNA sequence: TGCAGCGTGGAAGATAGCGGGATCCCCTACGAGCAGTACTTC.